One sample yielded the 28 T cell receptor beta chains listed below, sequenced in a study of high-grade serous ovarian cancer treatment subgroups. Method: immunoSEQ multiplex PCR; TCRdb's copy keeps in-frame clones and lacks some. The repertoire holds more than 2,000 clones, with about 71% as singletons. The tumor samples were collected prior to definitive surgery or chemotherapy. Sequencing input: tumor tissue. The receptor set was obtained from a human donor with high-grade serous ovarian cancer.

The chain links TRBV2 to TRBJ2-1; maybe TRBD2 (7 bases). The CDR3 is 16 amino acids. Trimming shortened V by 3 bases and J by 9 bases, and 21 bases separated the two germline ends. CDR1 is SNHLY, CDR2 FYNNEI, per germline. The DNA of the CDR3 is TGTGCCAGCAGTGACTGGACTAGAGGGGGGGGTGGTGAGCAGTTCTTC. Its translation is CASSDWTRGGGGEQFF.

The CDR3 coding sequence is TGTGCCAGCAGCATCGGACAGGGAGCGCAGTTCTTC. This sequence encodes CASSIGQGAQFF. This chain joins TRBV7-2 and TRBJ2-1; 8 bases are a match to TRBD1. Trimming removed 5 bases from V and 12 bases from J; junction bases left unmatched: 6. CDR1 SGHTA and CDR2 FQGNSA come from the germline V gene. The CDR3 covers 12 residues.

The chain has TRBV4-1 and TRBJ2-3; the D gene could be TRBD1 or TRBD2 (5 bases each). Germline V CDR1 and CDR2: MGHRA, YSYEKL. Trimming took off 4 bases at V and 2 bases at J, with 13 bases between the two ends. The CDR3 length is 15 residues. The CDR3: CASSPGTEDTDTQYF. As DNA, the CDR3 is TGCGCCAGCAGCCCAGGGACGGAGGACACAGATACGCAGTATTTT.

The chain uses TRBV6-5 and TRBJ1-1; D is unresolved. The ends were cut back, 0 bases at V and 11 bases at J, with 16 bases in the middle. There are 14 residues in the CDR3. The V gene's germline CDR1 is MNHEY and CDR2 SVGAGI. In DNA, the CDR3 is TGTGCCAGCAGTTACTCGAGTTCTGGTAGGGTGGCTTTCTTT. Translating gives CASSYSSSGRVAFF.

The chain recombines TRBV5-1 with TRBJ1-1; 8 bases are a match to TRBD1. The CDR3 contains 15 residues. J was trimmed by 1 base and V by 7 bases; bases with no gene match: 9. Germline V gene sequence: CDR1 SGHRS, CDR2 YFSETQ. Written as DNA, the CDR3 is TGCGCCAGCCGTTCGCCGGGACAGGAGAACACTGAAGCTTTCTTT. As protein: CASRSPGQENTEAFF.

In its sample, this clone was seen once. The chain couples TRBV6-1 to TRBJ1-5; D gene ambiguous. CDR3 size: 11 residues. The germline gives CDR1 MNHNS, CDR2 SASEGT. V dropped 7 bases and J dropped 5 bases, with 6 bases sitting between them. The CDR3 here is CASNTDQPQHF. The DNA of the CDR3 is TGTGCCAGCAATACAGATCAGCCCCAGCATTTT.

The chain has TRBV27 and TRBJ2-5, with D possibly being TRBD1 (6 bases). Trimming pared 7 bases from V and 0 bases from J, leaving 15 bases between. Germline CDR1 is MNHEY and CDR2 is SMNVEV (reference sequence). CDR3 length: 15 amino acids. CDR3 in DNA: TGTGCCAGCAAGGATGGACAGAATCACCAAGAGACCCAGTACTTC. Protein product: CASKDGQNHQETQYF.

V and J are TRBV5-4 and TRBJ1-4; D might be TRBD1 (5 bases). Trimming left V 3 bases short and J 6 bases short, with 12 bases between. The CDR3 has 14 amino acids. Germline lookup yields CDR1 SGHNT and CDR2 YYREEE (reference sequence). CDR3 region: CASSWKGTDEKLFF. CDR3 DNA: TGTGCCAGCAGCTGGAAAGGGACGGATGAAAAACTGTTTTTT.

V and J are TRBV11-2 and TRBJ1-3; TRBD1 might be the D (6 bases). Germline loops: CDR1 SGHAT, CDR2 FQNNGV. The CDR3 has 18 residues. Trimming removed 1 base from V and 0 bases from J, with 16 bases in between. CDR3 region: CASSLVLVRTASGNTIYF. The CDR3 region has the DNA TGTGCCAGCAGCTTAGTTTTGGTCAGGACAGCCTCTGGAAACACCATATATTTT. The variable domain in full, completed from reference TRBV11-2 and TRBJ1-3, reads EAGVAQSPRYKIIEKRQSVAFWCNPISGHATLYWYQQILGQGPKLLIQFQNNGVVDDSQLPKDRFSAERLKGVDSTLKIQPAKLEDSAVYLCASSLVLVRTASGNTIYFGEGSWLTVV.

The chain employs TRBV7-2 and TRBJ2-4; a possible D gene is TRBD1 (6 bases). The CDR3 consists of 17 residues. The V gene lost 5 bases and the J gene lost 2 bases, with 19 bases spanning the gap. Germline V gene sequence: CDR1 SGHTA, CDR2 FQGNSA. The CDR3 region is CASSQDARDRTKNIQYF. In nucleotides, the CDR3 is TGTGCCAGCAGCCAAGACGCCCGAGACAGGACCAAAAACATTCAGTACTTC. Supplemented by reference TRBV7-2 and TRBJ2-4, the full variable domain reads GAGVSQSPSNKVTEKGKDVELRCDPISGHTALYWYRQSLGQGLEFLIYFQGNSAPDKSGLPSDRFSAERTGGSVSTLTIQRTQQEDSAVYLCASSQDARDRTKNIQYFGAGTRLSVL.

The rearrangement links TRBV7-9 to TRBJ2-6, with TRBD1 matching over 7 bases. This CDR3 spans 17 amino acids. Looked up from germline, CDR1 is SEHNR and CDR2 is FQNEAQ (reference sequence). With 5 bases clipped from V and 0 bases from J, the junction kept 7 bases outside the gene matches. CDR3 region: CASSLTGAFSGANVLTF. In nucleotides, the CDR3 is TGTGCCAGCAGCCTTACAGGGGCCTTCTCTGGGGCCAACGTCCTGACTTTC.

The DNA for the CDR3 is TGTGCCATATTGGGGGGATTGAGAGACAATGAGCAGTTCTTC. This gives the protein CAILGGLRDNEQFF. The rearrangement links TRBV10-3 to TRBJ2-1; D is perhaps TRBD2 (6 bases). V was clipped by 9 bases and J by 5 bases, with 17 bases between them. The CDR3 loop spans 14 amino acids. From germline, CDR1 is ENHRY and CDR2 SYGVKD.

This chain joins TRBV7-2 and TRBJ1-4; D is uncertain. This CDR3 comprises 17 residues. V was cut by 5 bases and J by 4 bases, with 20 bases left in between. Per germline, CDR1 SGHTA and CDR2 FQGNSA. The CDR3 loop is CASSRGGRSTGNEKLFF. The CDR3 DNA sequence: TGTGCCAGCAGCCGGGGAGGGCGATCGACGGGTAATGAAAAACTGTTTTTT.

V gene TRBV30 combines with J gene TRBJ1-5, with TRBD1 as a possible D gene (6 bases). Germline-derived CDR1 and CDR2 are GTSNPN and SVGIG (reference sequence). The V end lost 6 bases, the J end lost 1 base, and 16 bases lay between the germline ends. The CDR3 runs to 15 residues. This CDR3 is CACRTGFGSNQPQHF. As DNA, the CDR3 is TGTGCCTGCCGAACAGGGTTTGGGAGCAATCAGCCCCAGCATTTT.

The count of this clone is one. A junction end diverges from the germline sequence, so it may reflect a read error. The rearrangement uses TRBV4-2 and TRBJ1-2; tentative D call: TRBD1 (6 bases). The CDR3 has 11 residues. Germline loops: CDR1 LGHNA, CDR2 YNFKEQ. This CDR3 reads CASSFGGPSLF. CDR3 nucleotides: TGTGCCAGCAGCTTTGGGGGGCCGTCCCTCTTC.

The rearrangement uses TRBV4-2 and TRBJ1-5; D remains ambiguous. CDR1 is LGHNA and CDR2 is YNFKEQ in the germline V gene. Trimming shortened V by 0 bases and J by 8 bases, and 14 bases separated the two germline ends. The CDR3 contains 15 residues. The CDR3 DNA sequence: TGTGCCAGCAGCCAAGATTTAGAACCGTCGGAGCCCCAGCATTTT. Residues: CASSQDLEPSEPQHF.

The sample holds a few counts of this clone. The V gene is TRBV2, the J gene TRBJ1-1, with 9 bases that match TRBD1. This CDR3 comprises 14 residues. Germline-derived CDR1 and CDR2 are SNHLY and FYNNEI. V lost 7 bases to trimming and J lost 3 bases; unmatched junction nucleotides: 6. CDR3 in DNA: TGTGCCAGCACTCCGGGACAGGGTGACACTGAAGCTTTCTTT. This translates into CASTPGQGDTEAFF.

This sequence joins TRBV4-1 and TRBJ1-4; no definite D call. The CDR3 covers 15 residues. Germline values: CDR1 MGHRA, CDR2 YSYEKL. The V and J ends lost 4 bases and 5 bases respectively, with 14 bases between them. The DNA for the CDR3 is TGCGCCAGCAGCCTGCGGAGTTGGGAGAATGAAAAACTGTTTTTT. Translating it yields CASSLRSWENEKLFF.

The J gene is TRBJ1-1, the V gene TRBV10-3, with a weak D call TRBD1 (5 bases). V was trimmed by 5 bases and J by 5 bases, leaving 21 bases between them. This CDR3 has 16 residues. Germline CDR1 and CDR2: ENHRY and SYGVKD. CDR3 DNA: TGTGCCATCAGTTCCTGGGGGAGGGGCCGTTGGACTGAAGCTTTCTTT. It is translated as CAISSWGRGRWTEAFF.

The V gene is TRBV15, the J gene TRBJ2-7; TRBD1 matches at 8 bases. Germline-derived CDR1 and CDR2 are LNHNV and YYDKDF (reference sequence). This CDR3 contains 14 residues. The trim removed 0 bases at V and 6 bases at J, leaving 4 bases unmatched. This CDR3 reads CATSRDRGLGEQYF. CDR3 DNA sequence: TGTGCCACCAGCAGAGACAGGGGGCTCGGCGAGCAGTACTTC.

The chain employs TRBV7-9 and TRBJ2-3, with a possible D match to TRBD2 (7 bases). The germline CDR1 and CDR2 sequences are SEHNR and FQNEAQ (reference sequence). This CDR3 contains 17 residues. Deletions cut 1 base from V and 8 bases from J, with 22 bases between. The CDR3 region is CASSLVVGGLGGGTQYF. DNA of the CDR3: TGTGCCAGCAGCTTAGTGGTCGGGGGCCTTGGCGGGGGTACGCAGTATTTT.

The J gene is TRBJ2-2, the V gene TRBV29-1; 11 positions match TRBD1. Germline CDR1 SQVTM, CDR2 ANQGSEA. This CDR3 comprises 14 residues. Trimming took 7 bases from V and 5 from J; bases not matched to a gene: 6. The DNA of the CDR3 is TGCAGCGGGGTCGGGACAGGGGGGACCGGGGAGCTGTTTTTT. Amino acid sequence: CSGVGTGGTGELFF.

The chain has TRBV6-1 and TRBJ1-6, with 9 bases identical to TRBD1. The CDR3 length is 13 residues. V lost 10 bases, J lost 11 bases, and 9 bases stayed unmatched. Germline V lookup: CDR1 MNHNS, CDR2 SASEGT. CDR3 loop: CAIRRDRDAPLHF. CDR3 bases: TGTGCCATCCGCCGGGACAGGGATGCACCCCTCCACTTT.

In nucleotides, the CDR3 is TGTGCCAGCAGCCTCACCCTAGCGGGCCGCACAGATACGCAGTATTTT. Protein product: CASSLTLAGRTDTQYF. The chain couples TRBV7-9 to TRBJ2-3; the match to TRBD2 covers 8 bases. J lost 1 base, V lost 5 bases, and 8 bases had no gene match. The CDR3 loop spans 16 amino acids. Germline V gene sequence: CDR1 SEHNR, CDR2 FQNEAQ (reference sequence). Based on the CDR3 plus reference TRBV7-9 and TRBJ2-3, the full variable domain is DTGVSQNPRHKITKRGQNVTFRCDPISEHNRLYWYRQTLGQGPEFLTYFQNEAQLEKSRLLSDRFSAERPKGSFSTLEIQRTEQGDSAMYLCASSLTLAGRTDTQYFGPGTRLTVL.

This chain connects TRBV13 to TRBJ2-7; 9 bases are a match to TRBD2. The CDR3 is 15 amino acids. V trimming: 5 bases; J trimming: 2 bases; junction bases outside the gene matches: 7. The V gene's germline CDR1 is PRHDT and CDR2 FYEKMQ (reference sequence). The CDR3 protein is CASSPGTSSTYEQYF. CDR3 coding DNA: TGTGCCAGCAGCCCGGGGACTAGCTCTACCTACGAGCAGTACTTC.

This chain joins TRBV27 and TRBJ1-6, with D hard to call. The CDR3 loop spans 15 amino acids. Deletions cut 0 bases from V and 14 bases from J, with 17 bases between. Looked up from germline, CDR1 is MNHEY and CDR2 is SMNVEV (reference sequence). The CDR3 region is CASSLSWAERMALHF. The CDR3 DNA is TGTGCCAGCAGTTTATCGTGGGCGGAAAGGATGGCCCTCCACTTT.

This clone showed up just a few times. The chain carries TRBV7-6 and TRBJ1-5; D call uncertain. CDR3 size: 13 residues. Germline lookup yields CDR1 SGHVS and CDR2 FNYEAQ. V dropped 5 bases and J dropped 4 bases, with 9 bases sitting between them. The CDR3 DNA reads TGTGCCAGCAGCCTCGGGGAGAATCAGCCCCAGCATTTT. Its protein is CASSLGENQPQHF.

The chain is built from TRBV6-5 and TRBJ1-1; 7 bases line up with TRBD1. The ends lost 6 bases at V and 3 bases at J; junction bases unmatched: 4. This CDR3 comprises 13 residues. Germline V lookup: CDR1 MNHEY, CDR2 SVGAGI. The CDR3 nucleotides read TGTGCCAGCAGCCCGACAGGGTACACTGAAGCTTTCTTT. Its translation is CASSPTGYTEAFF.